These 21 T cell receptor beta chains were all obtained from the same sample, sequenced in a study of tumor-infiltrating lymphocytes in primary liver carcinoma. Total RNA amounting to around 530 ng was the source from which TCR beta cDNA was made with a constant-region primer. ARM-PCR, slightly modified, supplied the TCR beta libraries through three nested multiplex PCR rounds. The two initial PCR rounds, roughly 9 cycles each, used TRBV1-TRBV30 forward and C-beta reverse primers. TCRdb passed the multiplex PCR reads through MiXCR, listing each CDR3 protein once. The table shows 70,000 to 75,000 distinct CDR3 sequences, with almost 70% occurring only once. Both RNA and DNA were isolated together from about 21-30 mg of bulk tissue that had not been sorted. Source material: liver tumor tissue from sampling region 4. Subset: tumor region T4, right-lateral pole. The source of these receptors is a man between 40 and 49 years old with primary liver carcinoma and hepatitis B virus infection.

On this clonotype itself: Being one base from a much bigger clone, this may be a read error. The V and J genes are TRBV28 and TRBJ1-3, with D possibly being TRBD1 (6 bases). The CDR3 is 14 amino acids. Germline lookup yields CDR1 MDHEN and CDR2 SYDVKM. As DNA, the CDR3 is TGTGCCGGCAGGACGGACAGTCCTGGAAACACCATATATTTT. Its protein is CAGRTDSPGNTIYF.

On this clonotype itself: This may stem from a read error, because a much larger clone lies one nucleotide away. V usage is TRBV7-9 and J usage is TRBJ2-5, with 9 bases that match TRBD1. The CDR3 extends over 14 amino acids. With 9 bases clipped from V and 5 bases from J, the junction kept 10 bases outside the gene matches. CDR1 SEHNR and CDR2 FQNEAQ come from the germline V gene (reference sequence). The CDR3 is CARSPTGGRETQYF. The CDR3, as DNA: TGTGCCAGGAGCCCAACAGGGGGCCGGGAGACCCAGTACTTC.

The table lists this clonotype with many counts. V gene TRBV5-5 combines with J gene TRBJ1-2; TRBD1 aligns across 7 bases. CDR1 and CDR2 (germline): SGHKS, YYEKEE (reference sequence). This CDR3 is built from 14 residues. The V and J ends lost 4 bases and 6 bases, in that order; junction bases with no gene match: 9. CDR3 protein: CASSNRDRSHGYTF. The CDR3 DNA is TGTGCCAGCAGCAACCGGGACAGATCGCATGGCTACACCTTC.

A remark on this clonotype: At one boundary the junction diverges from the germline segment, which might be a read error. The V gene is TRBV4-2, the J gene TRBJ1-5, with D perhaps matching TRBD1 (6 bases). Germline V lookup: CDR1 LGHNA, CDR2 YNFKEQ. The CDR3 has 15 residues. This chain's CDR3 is CASNQDGQPSQPQHF. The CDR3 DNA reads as TGTGCCAGCAACCAAGACGGACAGCCTAGTCAGCCCCAGCATTTT.

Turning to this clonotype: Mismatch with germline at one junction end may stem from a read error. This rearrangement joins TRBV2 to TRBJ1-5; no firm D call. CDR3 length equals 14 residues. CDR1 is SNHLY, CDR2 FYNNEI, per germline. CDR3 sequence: CVSSERYRNQPQHF. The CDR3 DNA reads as TGTGTCAGCAGTGAAAGGTACCGCAATCAGCCCCAGCATTTT. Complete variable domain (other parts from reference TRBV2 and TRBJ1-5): EPEVTQTPSHQVTQMGQEVILRCVPISNHLYFYWYRQILGQKVEFLVSFYNNEISEKSEIFDDQFSVERPDGSNFTLKIRSTKLEDSAMYFCVSSERYRNQPQHFGDGTRLSIL.

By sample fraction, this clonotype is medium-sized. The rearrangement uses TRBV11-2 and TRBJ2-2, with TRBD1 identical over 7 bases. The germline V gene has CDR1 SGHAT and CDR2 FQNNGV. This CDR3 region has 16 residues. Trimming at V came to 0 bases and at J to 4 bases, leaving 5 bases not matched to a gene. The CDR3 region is CASSLEPTGITGELFF. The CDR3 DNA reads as TGTGCCAGCAGCTTAGAACCGACAGGGATCACCGGGGAGCTGTTTTTT.

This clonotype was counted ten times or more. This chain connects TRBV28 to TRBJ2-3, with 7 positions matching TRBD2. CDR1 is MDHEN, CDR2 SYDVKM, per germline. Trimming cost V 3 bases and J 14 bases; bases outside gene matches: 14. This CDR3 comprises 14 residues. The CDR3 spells CASSLGGTQKSPYF. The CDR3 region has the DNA TGTGCCAGCAGTTTGGGGGGGACGCAGAAAAGCCCGTATTTT. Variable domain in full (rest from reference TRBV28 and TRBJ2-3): DVKVTQSSRYLVKRTGEKVFLECVQDMDHENMFWYRQDPGLGLRLIYFSYDVKMKEKGDIPEGYSVSREKKERFSLILESASTNQTSMYLCASSLGGTQKSPYFGPGTRLTVL.

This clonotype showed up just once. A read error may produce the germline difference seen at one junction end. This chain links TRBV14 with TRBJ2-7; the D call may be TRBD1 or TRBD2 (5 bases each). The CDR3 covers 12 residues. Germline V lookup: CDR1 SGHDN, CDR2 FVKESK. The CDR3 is CASSLPGRERYF. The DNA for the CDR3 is TGTGCCAGCAGCCTGCCGGGGCGAGAGCGGTACTTC. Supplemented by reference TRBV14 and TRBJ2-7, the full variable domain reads EAGVTQFPSHSVIEKGQTVTLRCDPISGHDNLYWYRRVMGKEIKFLLHFVKESKQDESGMPNNRFLAERTGGTYSTLKVQPAELEDSGVYFCASSLPGRERYFGPGTRLTVT.

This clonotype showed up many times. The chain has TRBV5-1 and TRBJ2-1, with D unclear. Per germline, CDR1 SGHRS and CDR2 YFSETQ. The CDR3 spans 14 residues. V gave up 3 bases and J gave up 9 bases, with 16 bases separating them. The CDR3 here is CASSSLSGTSEQFF. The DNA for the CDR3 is TGCGCCAGCAGCTCCCTGTCTGGCACCAGTGAGCAGTTCTTC.

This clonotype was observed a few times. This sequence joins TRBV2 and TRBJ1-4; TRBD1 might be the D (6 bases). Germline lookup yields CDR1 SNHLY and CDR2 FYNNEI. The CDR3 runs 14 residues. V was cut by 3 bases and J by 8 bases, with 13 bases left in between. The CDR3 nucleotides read TGTGCCAGCAGTGAGAACAGGGCTGGAGAAAAACTGTTTTTT. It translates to CASSENRAGEKLFF.

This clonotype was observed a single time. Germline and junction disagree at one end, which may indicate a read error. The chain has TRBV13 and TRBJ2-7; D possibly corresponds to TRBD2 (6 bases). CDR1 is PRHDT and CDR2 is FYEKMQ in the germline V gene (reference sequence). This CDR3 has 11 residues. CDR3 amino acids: CASSLRREQYF. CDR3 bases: TGTGCCAGCAGCCTCCGGAGGGAGCAATACTTC.

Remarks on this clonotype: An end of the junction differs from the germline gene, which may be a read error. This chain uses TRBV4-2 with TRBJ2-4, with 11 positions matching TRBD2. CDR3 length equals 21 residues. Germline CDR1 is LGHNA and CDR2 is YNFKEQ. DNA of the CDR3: TGTGCCAACAGCCAAGATCATTCTCTAGCGGGAGGACCTATAACCAAAAACATTCAGTACTTC. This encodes CANSQDHSLAGGPITKNIQYF.

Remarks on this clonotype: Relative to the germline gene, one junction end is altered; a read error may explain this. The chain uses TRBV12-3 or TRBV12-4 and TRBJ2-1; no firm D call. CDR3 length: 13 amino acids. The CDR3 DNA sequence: TGTGCCAGCAGTCCGCATGGATACAATGAGCAGCTCTTC. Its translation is CASSPHGYNEQLF.

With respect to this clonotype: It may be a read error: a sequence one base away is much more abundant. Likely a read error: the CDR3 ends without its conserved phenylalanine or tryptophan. The DNA for the CDR3 is TGCGCCAGCAGCCAGTCGGGAGGGTACAATGGGCAGTTCCTC. Translated: CASSQSGGYNGQFL. The chain couples TRBV4-1 to TRBJ2-1, with 8 nucleotides matching TRBD2. Germline CDR1 MGHRA, CDR2 YSYEKL. This CDR3 comprises 14 residues.

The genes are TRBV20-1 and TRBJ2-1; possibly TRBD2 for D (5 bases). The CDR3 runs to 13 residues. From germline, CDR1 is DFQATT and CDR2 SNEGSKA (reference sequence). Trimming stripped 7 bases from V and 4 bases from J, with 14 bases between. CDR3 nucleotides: TGCAGTGTTAGGGTTGGAGGATACAATGAGCAGTTCTTC. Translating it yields CSVRVGGYNEQFF.

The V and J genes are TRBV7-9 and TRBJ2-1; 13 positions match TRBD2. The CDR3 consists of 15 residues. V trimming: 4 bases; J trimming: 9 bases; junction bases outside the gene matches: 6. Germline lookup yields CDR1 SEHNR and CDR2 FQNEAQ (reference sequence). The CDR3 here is CASSWTSGSLVEQFF. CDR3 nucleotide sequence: TGTGCCAGCAGCTGGACTAGCGGGAGTCTAGTTGAGCAGTTCTTC.

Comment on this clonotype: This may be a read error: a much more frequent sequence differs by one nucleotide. The CDR3 loop is CASSLAFIEQFF. The CDR3 DNA reads TGTGCCAGCAGCTTAGCGTTTATTGAGCAGTTCTTC. The V gene is TRBV7-9, the J gene TRBJ2-1; D is undetermined. V lost 0 bases and J lost 9, with 6 bases in between. The length of the CDR3 is 12 residues. Germline V lookup: CDR1 SEHNR, CDR2 FQNEAQ (reference sequence).

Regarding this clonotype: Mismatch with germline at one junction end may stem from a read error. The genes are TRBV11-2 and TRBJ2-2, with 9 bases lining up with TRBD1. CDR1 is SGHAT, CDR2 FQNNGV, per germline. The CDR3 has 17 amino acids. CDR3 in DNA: TGCGCCAGCAGCTTTGATCGGGACAGGGTCGGCACCTGGGAGCTGTTATTT. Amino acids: CASSFDRDRVGTWELLF.

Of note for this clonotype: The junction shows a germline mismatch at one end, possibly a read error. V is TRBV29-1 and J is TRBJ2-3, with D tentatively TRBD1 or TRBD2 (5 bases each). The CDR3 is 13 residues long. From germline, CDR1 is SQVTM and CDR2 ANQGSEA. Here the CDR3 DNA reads TGTAGCGTTGAATGTCAGGGTCCGGATACGCAGTATTTT. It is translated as CSVECQGPDTQYF.

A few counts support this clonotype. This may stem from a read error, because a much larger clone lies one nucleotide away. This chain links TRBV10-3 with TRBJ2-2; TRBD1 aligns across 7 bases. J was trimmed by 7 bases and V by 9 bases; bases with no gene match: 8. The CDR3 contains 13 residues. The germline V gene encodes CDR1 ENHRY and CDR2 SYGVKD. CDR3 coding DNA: TGTGCCATGACAGGGAAAGAGGGCGGGGAGCTGTTTTTT. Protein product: CAMTGKEGGELFF.

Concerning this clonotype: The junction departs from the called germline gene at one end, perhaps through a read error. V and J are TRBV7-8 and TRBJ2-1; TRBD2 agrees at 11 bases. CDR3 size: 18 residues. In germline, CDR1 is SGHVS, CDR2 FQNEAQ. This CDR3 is CASSSARTSGRTYNEQFF. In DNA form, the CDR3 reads TGTGCCAGTAGCTCCGCCAGAACTAGCGGGAGAACCTACAATGAGCAGTTCTTC.